These T cell receptor beta chains were read from a single sample in a study of spatial heterogeneity in lung cancer. From the 5' RACE reads, TCRdb called clonotypes with MiXCR, one entry per CDR3 protein. The table has about 11,000 distinct CDR3 sequences, around 5.1% seen once; the top ten hold around 11%. The sample here was lung tumor tissue, taken at surgery. The receptors here all came from a male donor with early-stage non-small cell lung cancer. Both conserved end residues are part of each CDR3. A D gene is named only where the DNA matches it firmly. Expanded clones get a size class; other rows say once, few or many, or leave the size out.

J: TRBJ2-3
D: TRBD2
V: TRBV7-8
size: NA
CDR3: CASSLLPRDAGGTDTQYF
DNA: TGTGCCAGCAGCTTACTCCCCAGAGACGCGGGGGGCACAGATACGCAGTATTTT

J: TRBJ2-7
D: TRBD2
V: TRBV28
size: NA
CDR3: CASSGTSGGSYEQYF
DNA: TGTGCCAGCAGCGGGACTAGCGGGGGGTCCTACGAGCAGTACTTC

J: TRBJ2-1
D: NA
V: TRBV29-1
size: many
CDR3: CSVEAGTGYNEQFF
DNA: TGCAGCGTCGAAGCCGGGACGGGGTACAATGAGCAGTTCTTC

J: TRBJ2-2
D: NA
V: TRBV20-1
size: NA
CDR3: CGAKKVGNTGELFF
DNA: TGCGGTGCAAAAAAAGTCGGGAACACCGGGGAGCTGTTTTTT

J: TRBJ2-1
D: NA
V: TRBV29-1
size: many
CDR3: CSVVGLVRGGSGSYNEQFF
DNA: TGCAGCGTTGTGGGCCTTGTTCGAGGGGGATCCGGGTCCTACAATGAGCAGTTCTTC

J: TRBJ1-3
D: NA
V: TRBV10-3
size: many
CDR3: CAISDTAGGNTIYF
DNA: TGTGCCATCAGTGACACAGCTGGCGGAAACACCATATATTTT

J: TRBJ1-3
D: NA
V: TRBV20-1
size: medium-sized
CDR3: CSATIPVKLGNTIYF
DNA: TGCAGTGCTACCATCCCGGTAAAGCTTGGAAACACCATATATTTT

J: TRBJ2-2
D: TRBD2
V: TRBV6-5
size: many
CDR3: CASSYSGGRFSGELFF
DNA: TGTGCCAGCAGTTACTCTGGCGGGAGGTTTAGCGGGGAGCTGTTTTTT

J: TRBJ2-5
D: NA
V: TRBV9
size: NA
CDR3: CASSVGIERQETQYF
DNA: TGTGCCAGCAGCGTTGGGATCGAAAGGCAAGAGACCCAGTACTTC

J: TRBJ2-7
D: TRBD2
V: TRBV29-1
size: large
CDR3: CSVALAGTYEQYF
DNA: TGCAGCGTTGCACTAGCGGGGACCTACGAGCAGTACTTC

J: TRBJ2-7
D: TRBD1
V: TRBV10-3
size: many
CDR3: CAINPGQGTNEQYF
DNA: TGTGCCATCAACCCGGGACAGGGAACCAACGAGCAGTACTTC

J: TRBJ1-2
D: NA
V: TRBV29-1
size: many
CDR3: CRTRGRGWYGYTF
DNA: TGCAGAACTCGGGGTAGGGGTTGGTATGGCTACACCTTC

J: TRBJ1-3
D: NA
V: TRBV5-4
size: many
CDR3: CASSLGGHSGNTIYF
DNA: TGTGCCAGCAGCTTGGGGGGCCACTCTGGAAACACCATATATTTT

J: TRBJ2-1
D: TRBD2
V: TRBV4-1
size: many
CDR3: CASSPGRGGGYNEQFF
DNA: TGCGCCAGCAGCCCCGGTAGGGGCGGGGGTTACAATGAGCAGTTCTTC

J: TRBJ2-7
D: NA
V: TRBV4-2
size: once
CDR3: CASSPWVGTVYEQYF
DNA: TGTGCCAGCAGCCCCTGGGTGGGGACGGTCTACGAGCAGTACTTC

J: TRBJ1-1
D: NA
V: TRBV7-2
size: many
CDR3: CASSYTGNTEAFF
DNA: TGTGCCAGCAGTTATACGGGGAACACTGAAGCTTTCTTT

J: TRBJ2-5
D: TRBD2
V: TRBV20-1
size: few
CDR3: CSASFLAGKETQYF
DNA: TGCAGTGCCAGCTTCCTAGCGGGGAAAGAGACCCAGTACTTC

J: TRBJ2-1
D: NA
V: TRBV12-3/TRBV12-4
size: many
CDR3: CASSLGAAWYNEQFF
DNA: TGTGCCAGCAGTTTAGGTGCTGCATGGTACAATGAGCAGTTCTTC

J: TRBJ1-1
D: NA
V: TRBV18
size: NA
CDR3: CASQRDHTEAFF
DNA: TGTGCCAGCCAACGGGACCACACTGAAGCTTTCTTT

J: TRBJ2-3
D: TRBD2
V: TRBV7-8
size: few
CDR3: CASSKSGAALDTQYF
DNA: TGTGCCAGCAGCAAAAGCGGGGCCGCATTAGATACGCAGTATTTT

J: TRBJ2-7
D: NA
V: TRBV28
size: medium-sized
CDR3: CASSPVVPGDTYEQYF
DNA: TGTGCCAGCAGTCCCGTAGTCCCGGGAGACACCTACGAGCAGTACTTC

J: TRBJ1-1
D: TRBD1
V: TRBV10-3
size: many
CDR3: CAISRTGANTEAFF
DNA: TGTGCCATCAGTAGAACAGGGGCGAACACTGAAGCTTTCTTT

J: TRBJ2-7
D: NA
V: TRBV6-1
size: many
CDR3: CASSQVGPYEQYF
DNA: TGTGCCAGCAGTCAGGTGGGTCCCTACGAGCAGTACTTC

J: TRBJ2-4
D: NA
V: TRBV28
size: many
CDR3: CASSLLGAQNIQYF
DNA: TGTGCCAGCAGTTTGTTGGGAGCCCAAAACATTCAGTACTTC

J: TRBJ2-3
D: NA
V: TRBV20-1
size: many
CDR3: CSASLREGVDTQYF
DNA: TGCAGTGCTAGCCTGAGGGAGGGGGTTGATACGCAGTATTTT

J: TRBJ1-6
D: NA
V: TRBV13
size: many
CDR3: CASSQRYNSPLHF
DNA: TGTGCCAGCAGCCAAAGATATAATTCACCCCTCCACTTT

J: TRBJ2-3
D: TRBD1
V: TRBV20-1
size: many
CDR3: CSARAGDRATDTQYF
DNA: TGCAGTGCTAGAGCGGGGGACAGGGCCACAGATACGCAGTATTTT

J: TRBJ1-4
D: TRBD1
V: TRBV7-3
size: NA
CDR3: CASSPGYRDRNEKLFF
DNA: TGTGCCAGCAGCCCGGGGTATCGGGACAGGAATGAAAAACTGTTTTTT

J: TRBJ1-5
D: NA
V: TRBV4-1
size: few
CDR3: CASSHTWDSNQPQHF
DNA: TGCGCCAGCAGCCATACCTGGGATAGCAATCAGCCCCAGCATTTT